This entry describes one TCR beta chain. Its specificity is not known. Produced via immunoSEQ multiplex PCR; TCRdb's table is partial and in-frame only. In the table there are approximately 89,000 clones, 90% to 95% of which are singletons. This record comes from a study of graft-versus-host responses after intestinal transplantation. The wider study: Recipients obtained multivisceral, liver-intestinal, or isolated intestinal transplants. Induction using anti-thymocyte globulin, followed by tacrolimus and steroids for approximately 3 years, was given to all recipients. Whole-study findings and limits: GvH clones occurred in recipient marrow; some first appeared in ileum or blood.

Germline V CDR1 and CDR2: SEHNR, FQNEAQ (reference sequence). Trimming cost V 6 bases and J 6 bases; bases outside gene matches: 8. The CDR3 is 15 amino acids. The receptor was derived from a human donor who was the organ donor for an intestinal transplant. This material consisted of unstimulated CD8+ T cells sorted from spleen or lymph node cells, taken before transplant. V gene TRBV7-9 combines with J gene TRBJ2-7, with 13 bases that match TRBD2. The CDR3 sequence: CASRRTSGRAGEQYF. In nucleotides, the CDR3 is TGTGCCAGCAGAAGAACTAGCGGGAGGGCCGGCGAGCAGTACTTC.